This record concerns one TCR beta chain sequence. Antigen specificity is unknown. The sample belongs to a study of neoadjuvant anti-PD-1 for oral cavity cancer. Study results and limitations: Each response group had just a few patients in TCR analyses. Expansion of preexisting intratumoral clones was suggested to aid response.

Time point defined: after neoadjuvant nivolumab, at surgical resection. Patients were newly diagnosed with stage II-IVA oral cavity squamous cell carcinoma without prior systemic or radiation treatment. Produced via immunoSEQ multiplex PCR; TCRdb's table is partial and in-frame only. The sample lists about 15,000 clones, approximately 40% occurring once. Germline V CDR1 and CDR2: SGHAT, FQNNGV. Trimming removed 3 bases from V and 2 bases from J, with 14 bases in between. The CDR3 runs to 15 residues. The genes are TRBV11-2 and TRBJ2-7; the D gene is possibly TRBD1 (5 bases). This TCR came from a person aged 35-79 years with oral cavity squamous cell carcinoma. Sample: tumor tissue, taken after nivolumab (anti-PD-1) treatment. The CDR3 reads CASSLGAQETYEQYF. In DNA form, the CDR3 reads TGTGCCAGCAGCTTGGGTGCACAGGAGACCTACGAGCAGTACTTC.